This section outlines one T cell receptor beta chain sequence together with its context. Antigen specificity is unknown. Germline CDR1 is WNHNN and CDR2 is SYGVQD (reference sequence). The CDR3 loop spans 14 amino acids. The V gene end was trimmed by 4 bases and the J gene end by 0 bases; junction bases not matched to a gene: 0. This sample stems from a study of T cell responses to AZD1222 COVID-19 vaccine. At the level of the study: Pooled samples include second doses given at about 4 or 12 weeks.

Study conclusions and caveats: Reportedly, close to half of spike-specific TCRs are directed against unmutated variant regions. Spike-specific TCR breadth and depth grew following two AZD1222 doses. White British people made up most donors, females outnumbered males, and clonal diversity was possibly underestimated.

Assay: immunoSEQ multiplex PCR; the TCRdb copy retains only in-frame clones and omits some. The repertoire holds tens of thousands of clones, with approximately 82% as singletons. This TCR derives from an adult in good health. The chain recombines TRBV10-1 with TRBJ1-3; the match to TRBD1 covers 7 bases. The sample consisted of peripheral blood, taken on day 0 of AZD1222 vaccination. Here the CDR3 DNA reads TGCGCCAGCAGTGGACAGGGCTCTGGAAACACCATATATTTT. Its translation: CASSGQGSGNTIYF.